This T cell receptor (beta chain) was found in a study of blood T cell repertoires in COVID-19 (dated by TCRdb to about 2020). About the full investigation: Samples covering the acute and convalescent phases of COVID-19 were provided by collaborators in the United States, Italy and Spain. Deeply sampled blood TCRbeta repertoires from subjects exposed to, actively infected with, or recovered from COVID-19 were included in the dataset. The material from the prospective study consisted of cDNA or gDNA derived from T cells, B-cell-depleted T cells, or PBMCs. A freely available public database, intended as a resource for researchers studying the immune response to SARS-CoV-2, is where the repertoires were released. A de-identified subject ID, COVID-19 status, age in years and sex were almost always included in the sample metadata. The samples were drawn from two sources: the first 160 participants of the ongoing ImmuneRACE study, and over 1,000 subjects contributed by 6 global collaborators. Where HLA class I and class II types were available, the types were taken from metadata supplied by the sample provider, not from assay-based typing. Broader findings and caveats from the paper: The quantity of clinical and demographic metadata differed by source and by participant and was supplied without curation.

Comments on this clone: The specificity of this receptor is unknown. Within one base of it there is no much larger clone, and no base qualities were kept.

Measured from the cysteine to the phenylalanine, the CDR3 is 16 residues long. The read is trimmed to its CDR3 DNA, 48 bases read in frame from base 1. The germline V gene gives CDR1 as SGHTA and CDR2 as FQGTGA. Relative to germline, V is missing 3 bases and J is missing 2 bases, with 6 bases of the junction outside any gene match. The immunoSEQ Assay, a bias-controlled multiplex PCR, was used to amplify TCRbeta CDR3 regions from genomic DNA. The authors' analysis ran thus. The number of nucleated cells in each sample was estimated from the amplification of reference gene primers within the assay. To quantify the absolute abundance of each unique TCRbeta CDR3 rearrangement, sequence reads were collapsed and filtered. For each sample, productive Simpson clonality was calculated by taking the square root of Simpson's diversity index across productive rearrangements. Held by TCRdb, this immuneACCESS table contains in-frame sequences only and omits some clones. Under half of the omission traces to an unresolved V gene where checked; the cause of the rest is unknown. That table supplies the V and J calls and clone size; D and trimming were determined from the DNA. The sample includes under 300,000 clones, with around 80% observed a single time. The ten largest make up 3.4% of the sample.

The collaborating institutions used their own protocols to collect whole blood in K2EDTA tubes. For TCRbeta analysis, collaborators shipped samples in one of three forms: frozen whole blood, isolated PBMCs, or DNA extracted from either of those sample types. The TCR comes from a woman younger than 30 with acute or convalescent COVID-19. The sample comprised peripheral blood. The sequence links TRBV7-3 to TRBJ2-2, with 7 bases in between that match TRBD1. The CDR3 here reads CASSFAGTVNTGELFF. Read as DNA, the sequence is TGTGCCAGCAGCTTCGCCGGGACAGTTAACACCGGGGAGCTGTTTTTT.